Listed below are T cell receptor beta chains from one sample, sequenced in a study of blood T cell repertoires in COVID-19. The protocol was immunoSEQ multiplex PCR, while the TCRdb copy is restricted to in-frame clones and leaves out a portion. Seen here are about 150,000 clones, approximately 91% observed once, and the top ten hold about 0.54%. Input material: peripheral blood. The receptors originated from a man between 45 and 60 years old with acute or convalescent COVID-19. The CDR3 runs from the conserved cysteine through the conserved F or W. The D gene is left open where the match is weak. Expanded clones get a size class; other rows say once, few or many, or leave the size out.

>NA|NA|TRBV29-1|TRBJ1-1
TGCAGCGTGGTAGGACAGATGAACACTGAAGCTTTCTTT
CSVVGQMNTEAFF
>once|NA|TRBV4-3|TRBJ2-3
TGCGCCAGCAGCCGGAGGGCCACAGATACGCAGTATTTT
CASSRRATDTQYF
>few|TRBD2|TRBV19|TRBJ2-7
TGTGCCAGTAGGAAGTACCCAGCGGGAGAATACGAGCAGTACTTC
CASRKYPAGEYEQYF
>NA|NA|TRBV7-3|TRBJ2-1
TGTGCCAGCAGCACTTTGACAGGAGAGCAGTTCTTC
CASSTLTGEQFF
>NA|TRBD1|TRBV3-1/TRBV3-2|TRBJ1-2
TGTGCCAGCAGCCAAGGGGGGACAGGAGGTGGCTACACCTTC
CASSQGGTGGGYTF
>NA|NA|TRBV25-1|TRBJ1-4
TGTGCCAGCAGTGAATATAGATTAGCAACTAATGAAAAACTGTTTTTT
CASSEYRLATNEKLFF
>NA|NA|TRBV28|TRBJ1-4
TGTGCCAGCACCGCAGGGACAAATAATGAAAAACTGTTTTTT
CASTAGTNNEKLFF
>NA|TRBD1|TRBV19|TRBJ2-3
TGTGCCAGTAGTATACGACAGGGGGCTAGCACAGATACGCAGTATTTT
CASSIRQGASTDTQYF
>NA|TRBD1|TRBV10-3|TRBJ2-3
TGTGCCATCAGTGCGCAGGGGGCTACTACAGATACGCAGTATTTT
CAISAQGATTDTQYF
>few|TRBD2|TRBV7-9|TRBJ2-5
TGTGCCAGCAGCTTACTAGCGGGGGCATCTATAGAGACCCAGTACTTC
CASSLLAGASIETQYF
>NA|NA|TRBV11-2|TRBJ1-6
TGTGCCAGCAGCCGGCGGGCGAGCTCCTATAATTCACCCCTCCACTTT
CASSRRASSYNSPLHF
>NA|NA|TRBV2|TRBJ2-3
TGTGCCAGCAGCCCCGGCGTAGCTAGCACAGATACGCAGTATTTT
CASSPGVASTDTQYF
>NA|NA|TRBV9|TRBJ2-3
TGTGCCAGCAGCGCGCCCCGTTGGAGGGAGGGGGGCACAGATACGCAGTATTTT
CASSAPRWREGGTDTQYF
>NA|TRBD2|TRBV7-6|TRBJ2-3
TGTGCCAGCAGGCGCTGGGAGGGGCTAACAGATACGCAGTATTTT
CASRRWEGLTDTQYF
>few|NA|TRBV11-1|TRBJ1-5
TGTGCCAGCAGCTTAGGGGCCGCCGGTCCCCAGCATTTT
CASSLGAAGPQHF
>NA|NA|TRBV27|TRBJ2-5
TGTGCCAGCAGTTTTAACAGGCGGCAAGGGGCCCAGTACTTC
CASSFNRRQGAQYF
>NA|NA|TRBV7-9|TRBJ1-5
TGTGCCAGCAGCCCAGACTCGGGGGTCGGCCAGCCCCAGCATTTT
CASSPDSGVGQPQHF
>few|NA|TRBV19|TRBJ2-1
TGTGCCAGTAGTATCGGACAGAACAATGAGCAGTTCTTC
CASSIGQNNEQFF
>NA|NA|TRBV5-6|TRBJ1-1
TGTGCCAGCAGCCCCGGTGGGGGGACTGAAGCTTTCTTT
CASSPGGGTEAFF
>NA|TRBD1|TRBV28|TRBJ1-6
TGTGCCAGCCGGCCCGGAGGGGACAGTAATTCACCCCTCCACTTT
CASRPGGDSNSPLHF
>NA|NA|TRBV7-6|TRBJ2-5
TGTGCCAGCAGCTTAGCGCCACCGGACAGACAAGAGACCCAGTACTTC
CASSLAPPDRQETQYF
>NA|NA|TRBV29-1|TRBJ2-3
TGCAGCGTTGATTTCGGAGATACGCAGTATTTT
CSVDFGDTQYF
>NA|TRBD1|TRBV5-1|TRBJ2-2
TGCGCCAGCAGTAAGGACAGGGGGTCCAACACCGGGGAGCTGTTTTTT
CASSKDRGSNTGELFF
>NA|NA|TRBV4-2|TRBJ2-5
TGTGCCAGCAGCCAAGGGCGAGACTACCAAGAGACCCAGTACTTC
CASSQGRDYQETQYF
>NA|NA|TRBV6-5|TRBJ1-3
TGTGCCAGCAGTTTCCAGGGGCCTAGCTCTGGAAACACCATATATTTT
CASSFQGPSSGNTIYF
>NA|TRBD2|TRBV28|TRBJ2-5
TGTGCCAGCACCCCCAGCGGGGGCCAAGAGACCCAGTACTTC
CASTPSGGQETQYF
>NA|TRBD1|TRBV3-1/TRBV3-2|TRBJ1-6
TGTGCCAGCAACCCGGGACAGAATAATTCACCCCTCCACTTT
CASNPGQNNSPLHF